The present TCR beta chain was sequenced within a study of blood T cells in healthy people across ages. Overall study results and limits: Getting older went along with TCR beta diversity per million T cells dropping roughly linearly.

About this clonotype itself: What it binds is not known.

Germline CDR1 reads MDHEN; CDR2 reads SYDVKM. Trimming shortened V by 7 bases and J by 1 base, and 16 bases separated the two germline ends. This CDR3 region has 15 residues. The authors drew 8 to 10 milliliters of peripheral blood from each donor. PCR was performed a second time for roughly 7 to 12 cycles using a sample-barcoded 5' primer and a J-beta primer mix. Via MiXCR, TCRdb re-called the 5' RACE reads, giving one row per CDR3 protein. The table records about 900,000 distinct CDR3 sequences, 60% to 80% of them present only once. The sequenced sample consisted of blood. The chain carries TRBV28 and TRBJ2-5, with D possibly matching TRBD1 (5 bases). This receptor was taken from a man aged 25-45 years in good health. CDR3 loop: CASKDRGTVQETQYF. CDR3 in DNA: TGTGCCAGCAAAGATAGGGGTACAGTCCAAGAGACCCAGTACTTC.